Below, 21 T cell receptor beta chains from the same sample are listed, as sequenced in a study of cytomegalovirus exposure and HLA in healthy donors. Researchers ran the PCR with 60 Vbeta and 13 Jbeta primers. Repertoires were generated with immunoSEQ multiplex PCR, while TCRdb's copy carries only in-frame clones and drops some. This sample carries some 190,000 clones, 80% to 90% of them seen once, and the ten largest clones take less than 0.35%. The sequenced material came from PBMCs. The receptors here all came from a woman younger than 45 in good health and CMV-seronegative.

The J gene is TRBJ1-2, the V gene TRBV10-2; 7 bases fit TRBD1. V was clipped by 2 bases and J by 7 bases; unmatched bases: 7. Germline CDR1 and CDR2: WSHSY and SAAADI. The CDR3 is 14 amino acids. The CDR3 sequence is CASSETGQTAGYTF. The CDR3 bases are TGCGCCAGCAGTGAGACGGGACAGACGGCTGGCTACACCTTC.

On this clone itself: Different DNA sequences within this sample yield the same CDR3. The chain joins TRBV2 to TRBJ2-2; the match to TRBD1 covers 9 bases. CDR1 SNHLY and CDR2 FYNNEI come from the germline V gene. CDR3 length: 17 amino acids. Losses at the gene ends were 7 bases for V and 5 bases for J; bases not matched to a gene: 14. The CDR3 region is CASTTGRTGARTGELFF. Here the CDR3 DNA reads TGTGCCAGCACCACAGGGAGGACAGGGGCTAGGACCGGGGAGCTGTTTTTT.

The genes are TRBV6-1 and TRBJ1-1; 10 bases are a match to TRBD1. After removal of 6 bases from V and 8 bases from J, the junction contained 0 bases not matched to a gene. Germline CDR1 MNHNS, CDR2 SASEGT. The CDR3 extends over 11 amino acids. The CDR3 DNA sequence: TGTGCCAGCAGGACAGGGGGCGAAGCTTTCTTT. This encodes CASRTGGEAFF.

The V and J genes are TRBV28 and TRBJ1-3, with a tentative D call TRBD1 (6 bases). V lost 3 bases to trimming and J lost 4 bases, with 10 bases between them. The CDR3 length is 14 residues. From germline, CDR1 is MDHEN and CDR2 SYDVKM. The CDR3 loop reads CASSFQGIGNTIYF. For the CDR3, the DNA is TGTGCCAGCAGTTTTCAGGGGATAGGAAACACCATATATTTT. Full variable domain (missing parts from reference TRBV28 and TRBJ1-3): DVKVTQSSRYLVKRTGEKVFLECVQDMDHENMFWYRQDPGLGLRLIYFSYDVKMKEKGDIPEGYSVSREKKERFSLILESASTNQTSMYLCASSFQGIGNTIYFGEGSWLTVV.

CDR3 bases: TGTGCCAGCAGCCTACGACAGGCTGAGTATCAGCCCCAGCATTTT. This gives the protein CASSLRQAEYQPQHF. The chain carries TRBV6-1 and TRBJ1-5; D is possibly TRBD1 (6 bases). The V and J ends lost 6 bases and 5 bases respectively, with 17 bases between them. The CDR3 has 15 amino acids. Germline V gene sequence: CDR1 MNHNS, CDR2 SASEGT.

The chain combines TRBV5-4 with TRBJ2-7; 8 nucleotides agree with TRBD1. V lost 0 bases to trimming and J lost 10 bases; unmatched junction nucleotides: 9. This CDR3 is 14 amino acids long. Germline CDR1 is SGHNT and CDR2 is YYREEE (reference sequence). Here the CDR3 reads CASSLGTGHPLQYF. CDR3 nucleotides: TGTGCCAGCAGCTTGGGGACAGGGCACCCTCTACAGTACTTC.

V gene TRBV2 combines with J gene TRBJ2-5, with 11 bases identical to TRBD2. This CDR3 contains 17 residues. V was pared by 5 bases and J by 6 bases, with 14 bases of the junction left unmatched. Germline CDR1 and CDR2: SNHLY and FYNNEI. The CDR3 region has the DNA TGTGCCAGCAGTTCCGGGACTAGCGGCGTAACAGAAAAGACCCAGTACTTC. Residues: CASSSGTSGVTEKTQYF.

This clone was recorded once. V and J are TRBV27 and TRBJ1-2; D call uncertain. Germline lookup yields CDR1 MNHEY and CDR2 SMNVEV (reference sequence). The V end was cut by 2 bases, the J end by 8 bases, with 15 bases between. This CDR3 spans 14 amino acids. The CDR3 region has the DNA TGTGCCAGCAGTTTAGCGGGGAGTCTAAAGGGCTACACCTTC. Its protein product is CASSLAGSLKGYTF.

The V gene is TRBV2, the J gene TRBJ2-5; 7 bases align to TRBD2. The J segment lost 5 bases and the V segment lost 5 bases, leaving 11 bases of the junction unmatched. The CDR3 runs to 15 residues. Looked up from germline, CDR1 is SNHLY and CDR2 is FYNNEI. The chain's CDR3 is CASSRRDYQRETQYF. The CDR3 DNA is TGTGCCAGCAGTCGTCGGGACTACCAACGCGAGACCCAGTACTTC.

V is TRBV2 and J is TRBJ2-7; D is undetermined. The CDR3 spans 13 residues. Germline-derived CDR1 and CDR2 are SNHLY and FYNNEI. Trimming took 8 bases from V and 6 from J, leaving 17 bases between them. The CDR3 sequence is CASGPARIGEQYF. CDR3 coding DNA: TGTGCCAGCGGGCCCGCTCGGATCGGCGAGCAGTACTTC.

The chain employs TRBV7-9 and TRBJ2-3; D is unresolved. CDR1 is SEHNR, CDR2 FQNEAQ, per germline (reference sequence). V was cut by 4 bases and J by 6 bases, with 8 bases left in between. The CDR3 totals 12 residues. CDR3 protein: CASSSTLDTQYF. The CDR3 nucleotides read TGTGCCAGCAGCTCTACCCTGGATACGCAGTATTTT.

J is TRBJ1-4 and V is TRBV11-2; 7 positions agree with TRBD1. The length of the CDR3 is 14 residues. Germline V gene data show CDR1 as SGHAT and CDR2 as FQNNGV. V shed 3 bases, J shed 6 bases, and the junction held 4 bases outside the gene matches. The CDR3 here is CASSFNRGDEKLFF. CDR3 coding DNA: TGTGCCAGCAGCTTTAACAGGGGCGATGAAAAACTGTTTTTT.

The V call is TRBV27, the J call TRBJ1-3; D uncertain. V was pared by 2 bases and J by 3 bases, with 8 bases between. Germline values: CDR1 MNHEY, CDR2 SMNVEV (reference sequence). The CDR3 sequence is 14 residues long. The CDR3 DNA follows: TGTGCCAGCAGTTTAAACAGATATGGAAACACCATATATTTT. It encodes CASSLNRYGNTIYF.

The CDR3 is CASSYYRGYNEQFF. DNA for the CDR3: TGTGCCAGCAGTTACTATAGGGGCTACAATGAGCAGTTCTTC. This chain joins TRBV6-5 and TRBJ2-1; D is possibly TRBD1 (5 bases). Trimming cost V 1 base and J 3 bases, with 7 bases left between them. The germline V gene encodes CDR1 MNHEY and CDR2 SVGAGI. This CDR3 is 14 amino acids long.

The sample holds a few counts of this clone. The chain employs TRBV27 and TRBJ2-7, with D possibly TRBD1 on 5 matching bases. Trimming removed 4 bases from V and 2 bases from J, with 15 bases in between. This CDR3 has 15 residues. In germline, CDR1 is MNHEY, CDR2 SMNVEV (reference sequence). The CDR3 spells CASSSGHGSPYEQYF. The CDR3 DNA follows: TGTGCCAGCAGTTCAGGACACGGCAGTCCCTACGAGCAGTACTTC.

The chain employs TRBV7-2 and TRBJ2-1, with a possible D match to TRBD2 (6 bases). CDR3 length: 16 amino acids. Germline assignment: CDR1 SGHTA and CDR2 FQGNSA. Between the trimmed V and J ends, which lost 5 bases and 4 bases, there was a span of 18 bases. This chain's CDR3 is CASSPLLASGYNEQFF. In DNA, the CDR3 is TGTGCCAGCAGCCCCTTACTAGCATCCGGATACAATGAGCAGTTCTTC.

CDR3 loop: CASSLGWDRADTEAFF. CDR3 nucleotide sequence: TGTGCCAGCAGCTTAGGCTGGGACAGGGCGGACACTGAAGCTTTCTTT. The V and J genes are TRBV13 and TRBJ1-1; 9 bases fit TRBD1. V was clipped by 0 bases and J by 3 bases; unmatched bases: 5. The CDR3 consists of 16 residues. CDR1 is PRHDT, CDR2 FYEKMQ, per germline (reference sequence). The complete variable domain, with remaining parts taken from reference TRBV13 and TRBJ1-1, reads AAGVIQSPRHLIKEKRETATLKCYPIPRHDTVYWYQQGPGQDPQFLISFYEKMQSDKGSIPDRFSAQQFSDYHSELNMSSLELGDSALYFCASSLGWDRADTEAFFGQGTRLTVV.

This clone has a handful of counts. The chain is built from TRBV10-2 and TRBJ2-7; possible D gene TRBD1, 5 bases. V was cut by 1 base and J by 0 bases, with 10 bases left in between. The CDR3 runs 15 residues. Germline V gene sequence: CDR1 WSHSY, CDR2 SAAADI. The CDR3 is CASSEWGRISYEQYF. As DNA, the CDR3 is TGCGCCAGCAGTGAGTGGGGCAGGATCTCCTACGAGCAGTACTTC.

The genes are TRBV15 and TRBJ2-1; D is unclear. Germline V gene data show CDR1 as LNHNV and CDR2 as YYDKDF (reference sequence). The CDR3 is 13 residues long. V gave up 2 bases and J gave up 9 bases, with 11 bases separating them. The CDR3 region is CATSRQSRIEQFF. The CDR3, as DNA: TGTGCCACCAGCAGACAGTCGAGGATTGAGCAGTTCTTC.

The chain uses TRBV6-5 and TRBJ1-2; 8 bases agree with TRBD1. Germline V gene lookup returns CDR1 MNHEY and CDR2 SVGAGI. CDR3 length: 13 residues. The ends lost 6 bases at V and 6 bases at J; junction bases unmatched: 6. The CDR3 sequence: CASSQGQGDGYTF. DNA of the CDR3: TGTGCCAGCAGCCAAGGACAGGGCGATGGCTACACCTTC.

As DNA, the CDR3 is TGTGCCAGCAGAAACAGGGATGGTTGGGGTACCGGGGAGCTGTTTTTT. Its protein is CASRNRDGWGTGELFF. The chain combines TRBV7-9 with TRBJ2-2; maybe TRBD1 (6 bases). CDR1 is SEHNR and CDR2 is FQNEAQ in the germline V gene (reference sequence). The CDR3 totals 16 residues. Trimming removed 6 bases from V and 5 bases from J, with 19 bases in between. Full variable domain (outside the CDR3, taken from reference TRBV7-9 and TRBJ2-2): DTGVSQNPRHKITKRGQNVTFRCDPISEHNRLYWYRQTLGQGPEFLTYFQNEAQLEKSRLLSDRFSAERPKGSFSTLEIQRTEQGDSAMYLCASRNRDGWGTGELFFGEGSRLTVL.